This T cell receptor (beta chain) was identified during a study of T cell changes during pregnancy in multiple sclerosis (dated by TCRdb to the late 2010s). Concerning the study at large: The study examined how the T cell repertoire changed over the course of pregnancy in women with multiple sclerosis.

This clone appeared once. Its binding antigen is unknown. No quality values exist for individual bases; no much larger clone is one base distant. Spanning cysteine to phenylalanine, the CDR3 consists of 14 amino acids. CDR3 DNA only is kept here, 42 bases in frame from base 1. CDR1 is given as SGHRS and CDR2 as YFSETQ, both from the germline V gene. V is pruned by 5 bases and J by 6 bases, leaving 9 bases of the junction without a gene match. The library was produced with the immunoSEQ multiplex PCR assay. Entries here come from immuneACCESS through TCRdb and include only in-frame sequences with V and J called. Some clones fail to appear in such tables; in the studies checked, an unresolved V gene covers under half of the shortfall, and the cause of the remainder is unknown. The sample contains around 97,000 clones, 90% of them found a single time. The top ten constitute under 0.85% of the sample.

This TCR was sampled from a female donor in good health, enrolled as a control in a pregnancy study. Recombination connected TRBV5-1 to TRBJ2-7; TRBD1 aligns with 9 central bases. Source: peripheral blood, taken in the second trimester of pregnancy. CDR3 reads: CASSQPGQGTEQYF. The base sequence is TGCGCCAGCAGTCAACCGGGACAGGGTACCGAGCAGTACTTC.